This T cell receptor beta chain was recovered during a study of cytomegalovirus exposure and HLA in healthy donors. The study, taken as a whole, reports: Across donors, most TCRs were seen rarely, yet some public ones were widespread. The classifier was said to identify cytomegalovirus status with high specificity and sensitivity. In the 95 to 150 validation repertoires, a later analysis found that first-cohort TCR clusters tended to co-occur.

Comment on this clone: What it binds is not known.

Produced via immunoSEQ multiplex PCR; TCRdb's table is partial and in-frame only. The table shows over 150,000 clones, with around 96% occurring only once. Separate from the roughly 670-subject first cohort, the 120-subject validation cohort was the one that the donors belonged to. V lost 1 base, J lost 2 bases, and 12 bases stayed unmatched. Germline-derived CDR1 and CDR2 are MGHRA and YSYEKL. The CDR3 consists of 19 residues. The TCR originated in a woman aged 18-29 years in good health and CMV-seronegative. J is TRBJ2-3 and V is TRBV4-1; TRBD2 matches 10 bases. Material for sequencing was PBMCs. CDR3 nucleotide sequence: TGCGCCAGCAGCCAAGTGGGATTAGCGGGGGGTCTTGACACAGATACGCAGTATTTT. This translates into CASSQVGLAGGLDTDTQYF.